The rows below give T cell receptor beta chains drawn from one sample of a study of blood T cell repertoires in COVID-19. The method was immunoSEQ multiplex PCR; TCRdb's version includes in-frame clones alone and lacks a portion of them. The table includes about 480,000 clones, approximately 88% detected once. Source material: PBMCs or T cells enriched from blood (not recorded which). Source of these receptors: a woman aged 35 to 49 who had recovered from COVID-19. Each CDR3 is given with its conserved first and last residue. A D gene is named only where the DNA matches it firmly. Where a row states a size, it is once, few, many or the class of an expanded clone; other rows omit it.

V,J,size,D,CDR3,DNA
TRBV3-1/TRBV3-2,TRBJ1-1,-,-,CASSQAPGENTEAFF,TGTGCCAGCAGCCAAGCACCGGGGGAGAACACTGAAGCTTTCTTT
TRBV20-1,TRBJ1-2,once,-,CSASQGTNYGYTF,TGCAGTGCTAGTCAGGGGACTAACTATGGCTACACCTTC
TRBV19,TRBJ1-4,-,-,CASSDTFATNEKLFF,TGTGCCAGTAGTGATACATTCGCAACTAATGAAAAACTGTTTTTT
TRBV19,TRBJ1-3,once,TRBD1,CASSVTGANTIYF,TGTGCCAGTAGTGTGACAGGGGCAAACACCATATATTTT
TRBV11-2,TRBJ1-3,once,-,CASSLSHGTGNTIYF,TGTGCCAGCAGCTTATCTCACGGGACTGGAAACACCATATATTTT
TRBV3-1/TRBV3-2,TRBJ2-7,-,TRBD2,CASSSGLAEAYEQYF,TGTGCCAGCAGCTCGGGACTAGCGGAGGCCTACGAGCAGTACTTC
TRBV10-1,TRBJ1-2,-,TRBD1,CASSTGTGDGYGYTF,TGCGCCAGCAGTACCGGGACAGGGGACGGGTATGGCTACACCTTC
TRBV11-3,TRBJ1-2,-,TRBD1,CASSPDRGGGYTF,TGTGCCAGCAGCCCGGACAGGGGTGGTGGCTACACCTTC
TRBV15,TRBJ1-2,-,TRBD1,CATSRGGQENYGYTF,TGTGCCACCAGCAGAGGCGGACAGGAAAACTATGGCTACACCTTC
TRBV19,TRBJ1-4,once,-,CASSIDREDFREKLFF,TGTGCCAGTAGTATAGATCGCGAGGACTTCAGGGAAAAACTGTTTTTT
TRBV6-2/TRBV6-3,TRBJ2-1,once,-,CASSTGRGSYNEQFF,TGTGCCAGCAGTACAGGCAGGGGCTCCTACAATGAGCAGTTCTTC
TRBV3-1/TRBV3-2,TRBJ1-3,-,-,CASSQSQNTIYF,TGTGCCAGCAGCCAATCCCAAAACACCATATATTTT
TRBV9,TRBJ2-5,-,TRBD2,CASSAPSGRATETQYF,TGTGCCAGCAGCGCTCCTAGCGGGAGGGCCACGGAGACCCAGTACTTC
TRBV11-3,TRBJ2-3,-,TRBD1,CASSSNTRTGVTDTQYF,TGTGCCAGCAGCTCCAACACCCGGACAGGGGTCACAGATACGCAGTATTTT
TRBV27,TRBJ2-1,-,TRBD1,CASSFSGTGVYNEQFF,TGTGCCAGCAGTTTCTCCGGGACAGGGGTCTACAATGAGCAGTTCTTC
TRBV18,TRBJ2-5,few,-,CASSPPKGDPWSETQYF,TGTGCCAGCTCACCACCGAAGGGGGACCCGTGGTCGGAGACCCAGTACTTC
TRBV4-1,TRBJ2-7,-,TRBD2,CASSQGWDRPGLAGASYEQYF,TGCGCCAGCAGCCAAGGTTGGGACAGACCGGGACTAGCGGGAGCCTCATACGAGCAGTACTTC
TRBV4-3,TRBJ2-7,-,-,CASSQGLNYEQYF,TGCGCCAGCAGCCAAGGTCTAAACTACGAGCAGTACTTC
TRBV18,TRBJ1-1,few,-,CASSPPGRATEAFF,TGTGCCAGCTCACCCCCTGGCAGGGCAACTGAAGCTTTCTTT
TRBV27,TRBJ2-1,-,TRBD2,CASSFPTSGKYNEQFF,TGTGCCAGCAGTTTCCCGACTAGCGGGAAGTACAATGAGCAGTTCTTC
TRBV18,TRBJ2-1,-,-,CASSQAAGFRQFF,TGTGCCAGCTCACAAGCCGCGGGATTTCGGCAGTTCTTC
TRBV10-2,TRBJ2-7,-,TRBD1,CASTIGTGPREQYF,TGCGCCAGCACAATCGGGACAGGCCCTCGCGAGCAGTACTTC
TRBV7-8,TRBJ2-7,-,-,CASSSLSYEQYF,TGTGCCAGCAGCTCCCTGTCCTACGAGCAGTACTTC
TRBV25-1,TRBJ2-1,-,-,CASSRLLASSYNEQFF,TGTGCCAGCAGTAGACTCCTGGCAAGCTCCTACAATGAGCAGTTCTTC
TRBV4-3,TRBJ1-1,-,-,CASSPGQLNTEAFF,TGCGCCAGCAGCCCCGGACAGCTGAACACTGAAGCTTTCTTT
TRBV7-9,TRBJ1-1,-,-,CASVGSFEAFF,TGTGCCAGCGTTGGTAGTTTTGAAGCTTTCTTT
TRBV7-8,TRBJ1-2,-,TRBD1,CASSKWTGEAYGYTF,TGTGCCAGCAGCAAATGGACAGGGGAGGCCTATGGCTACACCTTC
TRBV5-1,TRBJ2-7,few,TRBD1,CASSLDRGRILGYEQYF,TGCGCCAGCAGCCTCGACAGGGGGCGAATTTTGGGCTACGAGCAGTACTTC
TRBV4-1,TRBJ2-2,-,-,CASSQGIFPIAGKNTGELFF,TGCGCCAGCAGCCAAGGTATTTTCCCAATAGCCGGCAAGAACACCGGGGAGCTGTTTTTT
TRBV24-1,TRBJ2-1,-,-,CATSDSPRAHEQFF,TGTGCCACCAGTGATTCCCCCAGGGCCCATGAGCAGTTCTTC
TRBV19,TRBJ1-5,-,TRBD1,CASSQGDNQPQHF,TGTGCCAGTAGCCAGGGGGATAACCAGCCCCAGCATTTT
TRBV6-5,TRBJ2-7,-,-,CASSGGMTFYEQYF,TGTGCCAGCAGCGGAGGGATGACCTTCTACGAGCAGTACTTC
TRBV7-9,TRBJ1-2,-,-,CASSPRGLANYGYTF,TGTGCCAGCAGCCCACGGGGGTTAGCTAACTATGGCTACACCTTC
TRBV7-8,TRBJ1-2,few,TRBD1,CASSPDLARTGYGYTF,TGTGCCAGCAGCCCGGATCTTGCGCGGACAGGGTATGGCTACACCTTC
TRBV4-1,TRBJ2-1,-,-,CASSQDLVSSYNEQFF,TGCGCCAGCAGCCAAGATCTGGTGAGCTCCTACAATGAGCAGTTCTTC
TRBV4-3,TRBJ1-1,-,TRBD1,CASSQDRQGRTEAFF,TGCGCCAGCAGCCAAGATCGACAGGGGAGGACTGAAGCTTTCTTT
TRBV28,TRBJ2-6,-,-,CASSLSGTPGSGANVLTF,TGTGCCAGCAGTTTAAGTGGGACACCGGGCTCTGGGGCCAACGTCCTGACTTTC
TRBV5-1,TRBJ1-2,-,-,CASSLERPQADYGYTF,TGCGCCAGCAGCTTGGAGCGTCCCCAAGCGGACTATGGCTACACCTTC
TRBV27,TRBJ1-5,-,TRBD1,CASSLSYRGRQPQHF,TGTGCCAGCAGTTTATCGTACAGGGGGCGACAGCCCCAGCATTTT
TRBV29-1,TRBJ2-7,-,TRBD2,CSVRDYPYEQYF,TGCAGCGTCCGGGACTACCCCTACGAGCAGTACTTC
TRBV19,TRBJ1-5,-,-,CASSVLFSRTEAIGNQPQHF,TGTGCCAGTAGTGTCCTTTTTTCTAGGACAGAAGCTATTGGCAATCAGCCCCAGCATTTT
TRBV5-8,TRBJ1-1,once,-,CASSLEFRGGTEAFF,TGTGCCAGCAGCTTGGAATTTCGGGGGGGGACTGAAGCTTTCTTT
TRBV12-3/TRBV12-4,TRBJ1-2,-,-,CASSYRGKGYTF,TGTGCCAGCAGTTATCGGGGAAAAGGCTACACCTTC
TRBV16,TRBJ2-2,-,-,CASSQTGEAGELFF,TGTGCCAGCAGCCAGACGGGAGAGGCCGGGGAGCTGTTTTTT
TRBV11-2,TRBJ2-1,-,-,CASSLVAGIVLYNEQFF,TGTGCCAGCAGCTTAGTCGCAGGTATCGTTCTTTACAATGAGCAGTTCTTC
TRBV7-8,TRBJ1-5,-,TRBD1,CASSGRQGAGSNQPQHF,TGTGCCAGCAGCGGCCGACAGGGGGCTGGTAGCAATCAGCCCCAGCATTTT
TRBV27,TRBJ1-5,-,TRBD1,CASSLDRGRQPQHF,TGTGCCAGCAGCCTAGACAGGGGGCGTCAGCCCCAGCATTTT
TRBV5-4,TRBJ1-1,-,TRBD1,CASSGTENTEAFF,TGTGCCAGCAGCGGGACAGAGAACACTGAAGCTTTCTTT
TRBV11-3,TRBJ1-2,once,-,CASSLSFSSLNYGYTF,TGTGCCAGCAGCTTAAGTTTCTCTTCCCTAAACTATGGCTACACCTTC
TRBV4-1,TRBJ2-5,-,-,CASSHSAQYQETQYF,TGCGCCAGCAGCCACTCCGCACAGTACCAAGAGACCCAGTACTTC
TRBV7-9,TRBJ1-1,-,-,CASSPPVGTEAFF,TGTGCCAGCAGCCCGCCGGTCGGCACTGAAGCTTTCTTT
TRBV19,TRBJ1-1,-,-,CASSIVERNTEAFF,TGTGCCAGTAGTATAGTGGAGAGAAACACTGAAGCTTTCTTT
TRBV11-2,TRBJ1-1,-,TRBD1,CASSLAQGATEAFF,TGTGCCAGCAGCTTAGCACAGGGGGCCACTGAAGCTTTCTTT
TRBV7-9,TRBJ1-2,-,TRBD1,CASSLSGTGRNDTF,TGTGCCAGCAGTTTATCCGGGACAGGGAGGAACGACACCTTC